These 29 T cell receptor beta chains were sequenced from one sample in a study of cytomegalovirus exposure and HLA in healthy donors (dated by TCRdb to about 2017). Library prep was done by the immunoSEQ multiplex PCR assay. The multiplex PCR relied on a mix of 60 forward primers for TCR Vbeta segments and 13 reverse primers for TCR Jbeta segments. TCRdb's version of the immuneACCESS table is confined to in-frame rearrangements and falls short of the full clone set. An unresolved V gene accounts for under half of the shortfall where checked; the remainder is of unknown origin. In this sample the table shows 110,000 to 150,000 clones, roughly three quarters of which occur a single time. The ten largest account for more than 4% of the sample. Sequenced sample: PBMCs. The receptors originated from a man between 60 and 70 years old in good health and CMV-seronegative.

V is TRBV7-2 and J is TRBJ1-6; 7 bases align to TRBD1. The J segment lost 7 bases and the V segment lost 4 bases, leaving 7 bases of the junction unmatched. Germline V CDR1 and CDR2: SGHTA, FQGNSA. The CDR3 covers 15 residues. For the CDR3, the DNA is TGTGCCAGCAGCTCCTCCGGGACAGTCAATTCACCCCTCCACTTT. This encodes CASSSSGTVNSPLHF.

In its sample, this clone was seen a few times. The chain recombines TRBV15 with TRBJ1-4, with no clear D. The CDR3 runs to 15 residues. V was clipped by 1 base and J by 8 bases, with 14 bases between them. Germline V gives CDR1 LNHNV, CDR2 YYDKDF (reference sequence). The CDR3 reads CATSRGTEVAEKLFF. In DNA form, the CDR3 reads TGTGCCACCAGCAGAGGAACAGAGGTAGCGGAAAAACTGTTTTTT. Drawing the rest from reference TRBV15 and TRBJ1-4, the complete variable domain is DAMVIQNPRYQVTQFGKPVTLSCSQTLNHNVMYWYQQKSSQAPKLLFHYYDKDFNNEADTPDNFQSRRPNTSFCFLDIRSPGLGDTAMYLCATSRGTEVAEKLFFGSGTQLSVL.

The chain is built from TRBV4-3 and TRBJ2-5; 8 nucleotides align to TRBD2. From germline, CDR1 is LGHNA and CDR2 YSLEER. This CDR3 is 15 amino acids long. Trimming took 1 base from V and 2 from J; bases not matched to a gene: 3. This chain's CDR3 is CASSQVLAAQETQYF. The DNA of the CDR3 is TGCGCCAGCAGCCAAGTACTAGCGGCTCAAGAGACCCAGTACTTC.

The chain uses TRBV5-4 and TRBJ2-1, with 15 nucleotides matching TRBD2. V gave up 0 bases and J gave up 7 bases; unmatched junction bases: 5. The germline gives CDR1 SGHNT, CDR2 YYREEE (reference sequence). CDR3 length: 17 amino acids. CDR3 sequence (DNA): TGTGCCAGCAGCTTGGATATGGGACTAGCGGGAGGTAATGAGCAGTTCTTC. Its translation is CASSLDMGLAGGNEQFF.

The chain couples TRBV19 to TRBJ1-1; perhaps TRBD1 as D (6 bases). The CDR3 has 14 residues. Trimming stripped 6 bases from V and 1 base from J, with 12 bases between. From germline, CDR1 is LNHDA and CDR2 SQIVND (reference sequence). CDR3 sequence (DNA): TGTGCCAGTAGCCCGACAGGAGAGAACACTGAAGCTTTCTTT. Residues: CASSPTGENTEAFF.

This chain joins TRBV19 and TRBJ1-1; no definite D call. Germline-derived CDR1 and CDR2 are LNHDA and SQIVND (reference sequence). V lost 1 base to trimming and J lost 4 bases, with 7 bases between them. This CDR3 is built from 13 residues. The CDR3 coding sequence is TGTGCCAGTAGTATAGGGGCGGGCACTGAAGCTTTCTTT. This codes for CASSIGAGTEAFF. Drawing the rest from reference TRBV19 and TRBJ1-1, the complete variable domain is DGGITQSPKYLFRKEGQNVTLSCEQNLNHDAMYWYRQDPGQGLRLIYYSQIVNDFQKGDIAEGYSVSREKKESFPLTVTSAQKNPTAFYLCASSIGAGTEAFFGQGTRLTVV.

V usage is TRBV28 and J usage is TRBJ1-5; D uncertain. The CDR3 runs to 15 residues. Per germline, CDR1 MDHEN and CDR2 SYDVKM. V gave up 3 bases and J gave up 1 base, with 10 bases separating them. Here the CDR3 reads CASSLEGWSNQPQHF. CDR3 coding DNA: TGTGCCAGCAGTTTGGAGGGCTGGAGCAATCAGCCCCAGCATTTT.

This chain connects TRBV11-2 to TRBJ1-2; D is unclear. Germline CDR1 SGHAT, CDR2 FQNNGV. The CDR3 has 15 amino acids. V was cut by 0 bases and J by 4 bases, with 12 bases left in between. The CDR3 bases are TGTGCCAGCAGCTTAGATCTCCAACAGCTCTATGGCTACACCTTC. The encoded protein is CASSLDLQQLYGYTF.

In the case of this clone: One end of the junction varies from germline; a read error may be responsible. V is TRBV6-6 and J is TRBJ1-1; D is unresolved. Germline loops: CDR1 MNHNY, CDR2 SVGAGI (reference sequence). The length of the CDR3 is 14 residues. CDR3 loop: CASTTAPSNTEALF. As DNA, the CDR3 is TGTGCCAGCACCACAGCACCCTCGAACACTGAAGCTCTCTTT.

This clone has more than one count but fewer than ten. This sequence joins TRBV6-4 and TRBJ1-1; maybe TRBD1 (5 bases). The V and J ends lost 0 bases and 6 bases respectively, with 8 bases between them. The CDR3 is made up of 13 amino acids. CDR1 and CDR2 (germline): MRHNA, SNTAGT. The CDR3 protein is CASSDSARAEAFF. The CDR3 nucleotides read TGTGCCAGCAGTGACTCAGCCAGGGCTGAAGCTTTCTTT.

This chain connects TRBV7-6 to TRBJ2-2; 7 bases match TRBD2. The CDR3 runs 17 residues. Germline CDR1 is SGHVS and CDR2 is FNYEAQ. Unmatched junction bases numbered 18, after V lost 8 bases and J lost 6 bases. Written as DNA, the CDR3 is TGTGCCAGCCGCTCCGGCTCACTAGCGTCTGCCCCCGGGGAGCTGTTTTTT. This gives the protein CASRSGSLASAPGELFF. Full variable domain (remainder filled in from reference TRBV7-6 and TRBJ2-2): GAGVSQSPRYKVTKRGQDVALRCDPISGHVSLYWYRQALGQGPEFLTYFNYEAQQDKSGLPNDRFSAERPEGSISTLTIQRTEQRDSAMYRCASRSGSLASAPGELFFGEGSRLTVL.

This clone was detected a few times. V usage is TRBV7-9 and J usage is TRBJ2-7, with unresolved D. V shed 2 bases and J shed 5 bases, with 13 bases lying between them. Germline V CDR1 and CDR2: SEHNR, FQNEAQ (reference sequence). The CDR3 contains 14 residues. Written as DNA, the CDR3 is TGTGCCAGCAGCTTATTGTCCGGGTTGGACGAGCAGTACTTC. It is translated as CASSLLSGLDEQYF.

This chain connects TRBV7-2 to TRBJ1-3; possible D gene TRBD1, 5 bases. This CDR3 region has 17 residues. The V end was cut by 1 base, the J end by 0 bases, with 13 bases between. Germline loops: CDR1 SGHTA, CDR2 FQGNSA. CDR3 coding DNA: TGTGCCAGCAGCTTAGGGGCAGGGATGGGCTCTGGAAACACCATATATTTT. The encoded protein is CASSLGAGMGSGNTIYF.

Concerning this clone itself: This sample includes further DNA sequences coding for the same CDR3. The rearrangement uses TRBV6-5 and TRBJ2-2, with 7 positions matching TRBD1. This CDR3 has 14 residues. The V gene end was trimmed by 6 bases and the J gene end by 6 bases; junction bases not matched to a gene: 7. CDR1 is MNHEY and CDR2 is SVGAGI in the germline V gene. CDR3: CASRMTGLSGELFF. The CDR3 nucleotides read TGTGCCAGCAGGATGACAGGGTTGTCCGGGGAGCTGTTTTTT.

The chain's CDR3 is CASSDDRGLGYTF. CDR3 DNA: TGCGCCAGCAGTGACGACAGGGGGCTTGGCTACACCTTC. The chain recombines TRBV10-2 with TRBJ1-2; 10 nucleotides align to TRBD1. The CDR3 runs 13 residues. Per the germline V gene, CDR1 is WSHSY and CDR2 is SAAADI. Trimming removed 3 bases from V and 7 bases from J; junction bases left unmatched: 2.

The gene calls are TRBV4-2 and TRBJ2-7, with D possibly being TRBD1 (6 bases). The CDR3 sequence is 16 residues long. V lost 0 bases and J lost 4, with 16 bases in between. The V gene's germline CDR1 is LGHNA and CDR2 YNFKEQ. The CDR3 reads CASSQDGGGTLYEQYF. The CDR3 coding sequence is TGTGCCAGCAGCCAAGATGGCGGTGGGACACTATACGAGCAGTACTTC.

The chain employs TRBV4-1 and TRBJ1-2; unclear D gene. Germline V gives CDR1 MGHRA, CDR2 YSYEKL. V gave up 0 bases and J gave up 5 bases, with 16 bases separating them. The length of the CDR3 is 16 residues. CDR3: CASSQDLAGGWYGYTF. The CDR3 nucleotides are TGCGCCAGCAGCCAAGATCTCGCAGGTGGATGGTATGGCTACACCTTC.

The chain joins TRBV9 to TRBJ2-2, with 7 bases that match TRBD1. The CDR3 covers 15 residues. Germline loops: CDR1 SGDLS, CDR2 YYNGEE. Trimming removed 5 bases from V and 1 base from J; junction bases left unmatched: 5. CDR3: CASSAGTENTGELFF. The CDR3 DNA reads as TGTGCCAGCAGTGCCGGGACAGAGAACACCGGGGAGCTGTTTTTT.

The rearrangement links TRBV6-5 to TRBJ2-2, with a tentative D call TRBD2 (6 bases). Germline lookup yields CDR1 MNHEY and CDR2 SVGAGI. This CDR3 spans 14 amino acids. With 0 bases removed from V and 8 bases from J, the gap between germline ends came to 10 bases. CDR3 protein: CASSYSTGVGELFF. The CDR3 region has the DNA TGTGCCAGCAGTTACTCGACGGGAGTTGGGGAGCTGTTTTTT.

V usage is TRBV27 and J usage is TRBJ2-7; 10 nucleotides match TRBD2. The CDR3 length is 19 residues. Looked up from germline, CDR1 is MNHEY and CDR2 is SMNVEV (reference sequence). The J segment lost 3 bases and the V segment lost 3 bases, leaving 17 bases of the junction unmatched. In nucleotides, the CDR3 is TGTGCCAGCAGTTTGCGAAGCGGGAGGGGCTCCTCCGATTTCTACGAGCAGTACTTC. This encodes CASSLRSGRGSSDFYEQYF.

The chain employs TRBV18 and TRBJ2-5; 9 nucleotides line up with TRBD1. The CDR3 runs 16 residues. V shed 1 base and J 4 bases; nucleotides not matched to a gene: 7. The germline V gene has CDR1 KGHSH and CDR2 LQKENI. The CDR3 protein is CASSPLRQGVGETQYF. In DNA form, the CDR3 reads TGTGCCAGCTCACCACTCCGACAGGGGGTAGGAGAGACCCAGTACTTC.

This chain joins TRBV6-1 and TRBJ2-3, with TRBD1 identical over 8 bases. CDR1 is MNHNS and CDR2 is SASEGT in the germline V gene. The ends lost 0 bases at V and 2 bases at J; junction bases unmatched: 1. The CDR3 has 15 residues. The CDR3 loop is CASSEAGQDTDTQYF. In nucleotides, the CDR3 is TGTGCCAGCAGTGAAGCGGGACAGGACACAGATACGCAGTATTTT.

CDR3 DNA sequence: TGTGCCAGTCTTCCTCCTGGCGGTACAGATACGCAGTATTTT. It codes for CASLPPGGTDTQYF. The chain joins TRBV6-6 to TRBJ2-3, with D unclear. Germline CDR1 is MNHNY and CDR2 is SVGAGI (reference sequence). This CDR3 comprises 14 residues. Deletions cut 9 bases from V and 3 bases from J, with 16 bases between.

V usage is TRBV30 and J usage is TRBJ1-1; 9 bases map to TRBD1. Germline V gene data show CDR1 as GTSNPN and CDR2 as SVGIG (reference sequence). The CDR3 is made up of 16 amino acids. V lost 1 base to trimming and J lost 4 bases; unmatched junction nucleotides: 10. The CDR3: CAWSAYMTGGFTEAFF. CDR3 DNA sequence: TGTGCCTGGAGTGCCTACATGACAGGGGGATTCACTGAAGCTTTCTTT.

The CDR3, as DNA: TGTGCCAGCAGTCGTGGACTAGCGGGAGGCACAGATACGCAGTATTTT. Translation: CASSRGLAGGTDTQYF. The gene calls are TRBV27 and TRBJ2-3; 13 bases are a match to TRBD2. The CDR3 spans 16 residues. Germline V gene sequence: CDR1 MNHEY, CDR2 SMNVEV (reference sequence). J gave up 1 base and V 5 bases, and 3 bases lay outside the gene matches.

V usage is TRBV5-4 and J usage is TRBJ1-3; no firm D call. The CDR3 sequence is 14 residues long. V shed 3 bases and J shed 4 bases, with 11 bases lying between them. Germline-derived CDR1 and CDR2 are SGHNT and YYREEE (reference sequence). The CDR3 here is CASSSGLGGNTIYF. The DNA of the CDR3 is TGTGCCAGCAGCTCTGGACTTGGAGGAAACACCATATATTTT. The variable domain in full, completed from reference TRBV5-4 and TRBJ1-3, reads ETGVTQSPTHLIKTRGQQVTLRCSSQSGHNTVSWYQQALGQGPQFIFQYYREEENGRGNFPPRFSGLQFPNYSSELNVNALELDDSALYLCASSSGLGGNTIYFGEGSWLTVV.

The CDR3 DNA reads TGTGCCAGTAGTATCCACAGGGGGCCCGGGGAGCTGTTTTTT. It encodes CASSIHRGPGELFF. The rearrangement links TRBV19 to TRBJ2-2; TRBD1 agrees at 9 bases. The CDR3 contains 14 residues. The germline CDR1 and CDR2 sequences are LNHDA and SQIVND (reference sequence). The junction had 2 bases not matched to a gene; V was cut back by 3 bases and J by 6 bases.

Details on this clone: The junction shows a germline mismatch at one end, possibly a read error. This chain joins TRBV25-1 and TRBJ2-1, with 12 nucleotides matching TRBD2. Germline V gives CDR1 MGHDK, CDR2 SYGVNS. This CDR3 region has 15 residues. The CDR3 here is CVSSESPGLAGEQFF. The CDR3 region has the DNA TGTGTCAGCAGTGAATCCCCGGGACTAGCGGGTGAGCAGTTCTTC.

This clone appeared a single time. V and J are TRBV5-4 and TRBJ2-1, with 8 bases fitting TRBD1. CDR1 is SGHNT, CDR2 YYREEE, per germline (reference sequence). The junction had 8 bases not matched to a gene; V was cut back by 4 bases and J by 5 bases. The length of the CDR3 is 15 residues. Here the CDR3 reads CASSTPGTGDNEQFF. The CDR3 DNA reads as TGTGCCAGCAGCACCCCCGGGACAGGAGACAATGAGCAGTTCTTC.